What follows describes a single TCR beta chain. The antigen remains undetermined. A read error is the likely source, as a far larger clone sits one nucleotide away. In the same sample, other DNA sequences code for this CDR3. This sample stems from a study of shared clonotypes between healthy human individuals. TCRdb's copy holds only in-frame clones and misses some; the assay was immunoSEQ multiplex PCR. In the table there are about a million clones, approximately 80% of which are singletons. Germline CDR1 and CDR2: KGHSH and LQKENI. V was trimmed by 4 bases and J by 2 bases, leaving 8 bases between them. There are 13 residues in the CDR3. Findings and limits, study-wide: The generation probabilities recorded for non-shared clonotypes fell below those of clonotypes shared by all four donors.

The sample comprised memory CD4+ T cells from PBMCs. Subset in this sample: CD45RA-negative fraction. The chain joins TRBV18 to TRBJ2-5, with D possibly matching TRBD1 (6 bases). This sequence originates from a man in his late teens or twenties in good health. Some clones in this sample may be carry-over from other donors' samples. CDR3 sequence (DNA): TGTGCCAGCTCACGAGGACAGCAAGAGACCCAGTACTTC. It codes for CASSRGQQETQYF.